This TCR beta chain was recorded in a study of T cells in Graves' hyperthyroidism and ophthalmopathy (dated by TCRdb to about 2019). About the investigation overall: Peripheral blood was collected at initial diagnosis, before any treatment. Whether ophthalmopathy could be predicted prospectively was tested in an independent validation cohort made up of 18 to 20 hyperthyroidism patients plus 17 patients who later progressed to ophthalmopathy. To identify TCR V-J signatures that set the groups apart, the researchers used a discovery cohort of 100 patients, made up of around 42 with Graves' ophthalmopathy and some 55 with stable Graves' hyperthyroidism. The roughly 100 discovery patients were divided at random into training and test sets in a 7:3 ratio. Once sampling was done, hyperthyroidism patients were given methimazole at a starting dose of 30 mg daily, whereas ophthalmopathy patients were given high-dose intravenous methylprednisolone. The paper reports TCR Vbeta CDR3 sequencing of roughly 140 peripheral blood samples: under 45 ophthalmopathy, roughly 80 hyperthyroidism and 17 progressor patients. In six Graves' hyperthyroidism patients, the study also compared T-cell repertoires from thyroid tissue with T-cell repertoires from blood.

Hyperthyroidism patients were aged 18 to 65 years and newly diagnosed, with disease duration of less than 2 months. Exclusion was applied to patients with uncontrolled infections, other autoimmune diseases, pregnancy or lactation. Diagnoses relied on clinical symptoms, serum thyroxine and TRAb, thyroid ultrasound and orbital computed tomography. Blood from progressor patients was collected at the time of first diagnosis with hyperthyroidism, before any ophthalmopathy symptoms had appeared. PBMCs were separated from over 9 ml of fresh peripheral blood using Ficoll-Paque density gradient centrifugation. Patients classed as progressors first received a Graves' hyperthyroidism diagnosis and then went on to develop ophthalmopathy during follow-up. Trizol reagent was used to extract total RNA, and RNA quality was then checked on an Agilent 2100 Bioanalyzer. There are many counts of this clonotype. Its antigen is unknown. Within one base of it there is no much larger clone, and no base qualities were kept.

V is pared back by 2 bases and J by 3 bases, with 5 bases lying between the germline termini. The germline V gene sets CDR1 to SGHVS and CDR2 to FQNEAQ. The CDR3 has 12 amino acids, counting the end cysteine and phenylalanine. The read is trimmed to its CDR3 DNA, 36 bases read in frame from base 1. Amplification of TCR beta CDR3 regions was carried out from RNA transcripts. For the first round of RT-PCR on the TCR CDR3, the HTBI primer set was used together with the Qiagen OneStep RT-PCR kit. The libraries were constructed in a second round of multiplex PCR and then size-selected and purified. Sequencing of the libraries was done on an Illumina HiSeq2000 using paired-end 100 bp reads. In the authors' own workflow: SOAPnuke was used to process the raw data, removing reads that contained adapters or uncalled bases, had a mean Phred below 15, or lacked an exact match to the constant primer or identifier. COPE v1.2.5 was used to merge the high-quality paired reads, and each unique nucleotide sequence was defined as a clonotype. MiTCR v1.1 was used to align the clonotypes against IMGT TRBV, TRBD and TRBJ reference segments. Only V-J combinations with frequency above 0.0001, covering 99.2% of repertoires, were analysed. The TCS score was defined as the ratio of F50 (clonal expansion) to E x V (chaos), calculated using BLOSUM62-based TCRdist between CDR3 peptides within each V-J. Welch's t-statistics and random forest reduced just over 500 V-J features to 13, which were used in a naive Bayes classifier (R e1071). TCRdb reran the public reads through fastp at Q25 and MiXCR, keeping productive beta chains. Rows are unified per CDR3 protein, each entry keeping the most common DNA and genes. The V and J calls reflect TCRdb's pipeline rather than the authors' work. This sample comprises nearly 600,000 distinct CDR3 sequences, around 13% of them detected only once. Of the sample, roughly 6.2% is held by the ten largest clones.

Study-level results and caveats: In validation, progression to ophthalmopathy was predicted by the model with nearly 71% sensitivity and under 85% specificity, a median of 6.5 months before onset. A model built on a 13 V-J signature distinguished ophthalmopathy from stable hyperthyroidism, reaching 87.88% sensitivity and around 81% specificity in cross-validation and 80%/75% in testing. Sample size was not statistically predetermined, and blinding of investigators to group allocation was not performed. Most expanded thyroid clonotypes (frequency above 0.001) were also detected in blood, suggesting blood repertoires may reflect thyroid immune responses.

This TCR derives from a woman between 25 and 40 years old with Graves' hyperthyroidism that later progressed to Graves' ophthalmopathy. Sequencing was performed on blood. The chain couples TRBV7-8 to TRBJ2-7; the D gene identity is not certain. The CDR3 sequence is CASSLPFYEQYF. At the DNA level, the sequence is TGTGCCAGCAGCTTACCTTTCTACGAGCAGTACTTC.